Presented here are 31 T cell receptor beta chains from one specimen sequenced in a study of blood T cell repertoires in COVID-19. Only in-frame clones appear in the TCRdb table, and some are missing; sequencing was by immunoSEQ multiplex PCR. Among about 76,000 clones, about 87% were seen once, and the ten largest hold 5.8%. Sequencing used peripheral blood. These receptors all come from a man aged 50 to 59 with active COVID-19.

V gene TRBV6-5 combines with J gene TRBJ1-5; TRBD1 matches 8 bases. In germline, CDR1 is MNHEY, CDR2 SVGAGI. The CDR3 extends over 15 amino acids. Germline trimming cut 6 bases from V and 8 bases from J; bases unmatched to any gene: 12. The CDR3 region has the DNA TGTGCCAGCAGGGCGGGACAGGCCTCTACCAAGCCCCAGCATTTT. It encodes CASRAGQASTKPQHF.

The chain couples TRBV7-6 to TRBJ1-4; D may be TRBD1 (6 bases). The CDR3 is 16 residues long. The V gene's germline CDR1 is SGHVS and CDR2 FNYEAQ. V dropped 5 bases and J dropped 0 bases, with 13 bases sitting between them. The CDR3 sequence is CASSNRDISTNEKLFF. CDR3 sequence (DNA): TGTGCCAGCAGCAACCGGGACATCTCAACTAATGAAAAACTGTTTTTT.

The gene calls are TRBV5-1 and TRBJ1-4, with 9 nucleotides matching TRBD1. The CDR3 extends over 16 amino acids. CDR1 SGHRS and CDR2 YFSETQ come from the germline V gene. V shed 4 bases and J 7 bases; nucleotides not matched to a gene: 11. The CDR3 DNA reads TGCGCCAGCAGCCCGCCCCACGGGACAGGGCTTGAAAAACTGTTTTTT. Its translation is CASSPPHGTGLEKLFF.

The chain links TRBV28 to TRBJ2-7; D is possibly TRBD2 (5 bases). The V and J ends lost 5 bases and 7 bases respectively, with 24 bases between them. The CDR3 is made up of 16 amino acids. CDR1 and CDR2 (germline): MDHEN, SYDVKM. The CDR3 coding sequence is TGTGCCAGCAGTCCCTCCGAGGGAGTGGGCCTGTGGGAGCAGTACTTC. This encodes CASSPSEGVGLWEQYF.

The rearrangement joins TRBV5-1 to TRBJ1-6, with TRBD1 matching over 12 bases. CDR1 and CDR2 (germline): SGHRS, YFSETQ. CDR3 length equals 15 residues. Trimming cost V 5 bases and J 8 bases; bases outside gene matches: 5. DNA of the CDR3: TGCGCCAGCAGTAGGGACAGGGGGCCCCATTCACCCCTCCACTTT. Protein sequence: CASSRDRGPHSPLHF.

The chain joins TRBV6-5 to TRBJ2-2; D is perhaps TRBD1 (6 bases). CDR3 length equals 15 residues. Per the germline V gene, CDR1 is MNHEY and CDR2 is SVGAGI. Trimming took off 6 bases at V and 3 bases at J, with 14 bases between the two ends. The CDR3 nucleotides read TGTGCCAGCAGAATACAGGGAATCGACACCGGGGAGCTGTTTTTT. This codes for CASRIQGIDTGELFF.

This chain connects TRBV7-2 to TRBJ2-1; 15 nucleotides line up with TRBD2. With 5 bases clipped from V and 9 bases from J, the junction kept 5 bases outside the gene matches. This CDR3 contains 15 residues. Germline loops: CDR1 SGHTA, CDR2 FQGNSA. The CDR3 DNA reads TGTGCCAGCAGCCCTCAGGGACTAGCGGGAGGTGAGCAGTTCTTC. Translation gives CASSPQGLAGGEQFF.

The V gene is TRBV28, the J gene TRBJ1-1; D not certain. Germline CDR1 is MDHEN and CDR2 is SYDVKM. The CDR3 runs to 12 residues. The V end lost 5 bases, the J end lost 4 bases, and 8 bases lay between the germline ends. The CDR3: CASSVGSTEAFF. The CDR3 region has the DNA TGTGCCAGCAGTGTGGGGAGCACTGAAGCTTTCTTT.

The chain combines TRBV7-9 with TRBJ1-1; 8 bases line up with TRBD1. CDR3 length: 16 residues. Per germline, CDR1 SEHNR and CDR2 FQNEAQ (reference sequence). Trimming at V came to 4 bases and at J to 5 bases, leaving 12 bases not matched to a gene. In DNA, the CDR3 is TGTGCCAGCAGCTCGCCCCGAGGACAGGGAGGTACTGAAGCTTTCTTT. Amino acid sequence: CASSSPRGQGGTEAFF.

This chain uses TRBV7-9 with TRBJ1-4; tentatively, D is TRBD1 (5 bases). The V and J ends lost 2 bases and 7 bases respectively, with 17 bases between them. CDR1 is SEHNR, CDR2 FQNEAQ, per germline (reference sequence). The CDR3 contains 16 residues. CDR3 bases: TGTGCCAGCAGCTTAAGTCATGGGGGGGTAGGTGAAAAACTGTTTTTT. Encoded protein: CASSLSHGGVGEKLFF.

This clone was counted once. This chain connects TRBV5-4 to TRBJ2-2, with TRBD2 matching over 7 bases. The CDR3 spans 16 residues. Germline V gives CDR1 SGHNT, CDR2 YYREEE (reference sequence). The junction had 4 bases not matched to a gene; V was cut back by 0 bases and J by 2 bases. For the CDR3, the DNA is TGTGCCAGCAGCTTGGGGGGCGGGGGTAACACCGGGGAGCTGTTTTTT. It is translated as CASSLGGGGNTGELFF.

This rearrangement joins TRBV13 to TRBJ2-4; 12 bases line up with TRBD2. Germline V gives CDR1 PRHDT, CDR2 FYEKMQ (reference sequence). The CDR3 length is 17 residues. V dropped 4 bases and J dropped 7; count of bases not matched to a gene: 11. In DNA form, the CDR3 reads TGTGCCAGCAGCTCCCTAGCGGGAGGGCCAATGAACAACATTCAGTACTTC. Amino acids: CASSSLAGGPMNNIQYF.

This chain links TRBV7-9 with TRBJ1-4, with 10 bases that match TRBD1. Unmatched junction bases numbered 6, after V lost 4 bases and J lost 7 bases. Per the germline V gene, CDR1 is SEHNR and CDR2 is FQNEAQ (reference sequence). The CDR3 length is 15 residues. As DNA, the CDR3 is TGTGCCAGCAGCTCAGGCAGGGACAGGGGTGAAAAACTGTTTTTT. Translating it yields CASSSGRDRGEKLFF.

The chain links TRBV7-3 to TRBJ1-1; 12 bases line up with TRBD1. Germline CDR1 reads SGHTA; CDR2 reads FQGTGA. CDR3 length: 16 amino acids. The J segment lost 2 bases and the V segment lost 3 bases, leaving 4 bases of the junction unmatched. The CDR3 is CASSFGTGGANTEAFF. The CDR3 DNA reads as TGTGCCAGCAGCTTTGGGACAGGGGGCGCAAACACTGAAGCTTTCTTT.

The genes are TRBV18 and TRBJ1-6; TRBD1 matches 7 bases. V shed 3 bases and J 7 bases; nucleotides not matched to a gene: 3. Germline V lookup: CDR1 KGHSH, CDR2 LQKENI. This CDR3 spans 14 amino acids. The CDR3 DNA sequence: TGTGCCAGCTCACCGGGACAGACCAATTCACCCCTCCACTTT. It yields the protein CASSPGQTNSPLHF.

J is TRBJ2-3 and V is TRBV2; TRBD2 matches 7 bases. Germline V gives CDR1 SNHLY, CDR2 FYNNEI. The junction had 8 bases not matched to a gene; V was cut back by 3 bases and J by 5 bases. The CDR3 has 15 residues. CDR3 coding DNA: TGTGCCAGCAGTGAGGGGGGGAGGGAAGGAGATACGCAGTATTTT. Translated, it gives CASSEGGREGDTQYF. Combining the CDR3 with reference TRBV2 and TRBJ2-3 gives the whole variable domain EPEVTQTPSHQVTQMGQEVILRCVPISNHLYFYWYRQILGQKVEFLVSFYNNEISEKSEIFDDQFSVERPDGSNFTLKIRSTKLEDSAMYFCASSEGGREGDTQYFGPGTRLTVL.

This sequence joins TRBV9 and TRBJ2-7; TRBD2 aligns across 7 bases. V trimming: 4 bases; J trimming: 2 bases; junction bases outside the gene matches: 6. The CDR3 runs 14 residues. Germline V gene lookup returns CDR1 SGDLS and CDR2 YYNGEE. In DNA form, the CDR3 reads TGTGCCAGCAGCTCTACTAGCGCCACCTACGAGCAGTACTTC. Its protein product is CASSSTSATYEQYF.

This chain uses TRBV5-1 with TRBJ2-6; D unclear. Germline V gives CDR1 SGHRS, CDR2 YFSETQ. Trimming removed 2 bases from V and 0 bases from J, with 3 bases in between. CDR3 length equals 14 residues. The CDR3 spells CASSFYSGANVLTF. The CDR3 coding sequence is TGCGCCAGCAGCTTCTACTCTGGGGCCAACGTCCTGACTTTC.

The V gene is TRBV5-5, the J gene TRBJ2-2; D uncertain. This CDR3 has 14 amino acids. The V end lost 0 bases, the J end lost 5 bases, and 8 bases lay between the germline ends. CDR1 and CDR2 (germline): SGHKS, YYEKEE (reference sequence). This CDR3 is CASSLAPTTGELFF. The CDR3 DNA reads TGTGCCAGCAGCTTGGCCCCCACTACCGGGGAGCTGTTTTTT.

The chain employs TRBV28 and TRBJ1-2; the D is unclear. The CDR3 runs to 12 residues. Trimming left V 6 bases short and J 0 bases short, with 5 bases between. In germline, CDR1 is MDHEN, CDR2 SYDVKM. The CDR3 DNA is TGTGCCAGCAGACAGACTAACTATGGCTACACCTTC. This translates into CASRQTNYGYTF.

This rearrangement joins TRBV27 to TRBJ1-2; a weak D match, TRBD1 (5 bases). The V end was cut by 5 bases, the J end by 7 bases, with 14 bases between. Germline V gene sequence: CDR1 MNHEY, CDR2 SMNVEV (reference sequence). The CDR3 sequence is 13 residues long. CDR3 region: CASSRQGWVGYTF. In DNA form, the CDR3 reads TGTGCCAGCAGTCGTCAGGGTTGGGTTGGCTACACCTTC.

The chain is built from TRBV5-6 and TRBJ1-1, with D unresolved. The CDR3 length is 13 residues. Germline V CDR1 and CDR2: SGHDT, YYEEEE. The V end was cut by 0 bases, the J end by 7 bases, with 10 bases between. The CDR3 is CASSLVNEGEAFF. CDR3 bases: TGTGCCAGCAGCTTGGTCAATGAGGGTGAAGCTTTCTTT. Based on the CDR3 plus reference TRBV5-6 and TRBJ1-1, the full variable domain is DAGVTQSPTHLIKTRGQQVTLRCSPKSGHDTVSWYQQALGQGPQFIFQYYEEEERQRGNFPDRFSGHQFPNYSSELNVNALLLGDSALYLCASSLVNEGEAFFGQGTRLTVV.

The J gene is TRBJ2-2, the V gene TRBV5-6; TRBD1 aligns across 8 bases. CDR3 length equals 19 residues. Per germline, CDR1 SGHDT and CDR2 YYEEEE. The V and J ends lost 4 bases and 2 bases, in that order; junction bases with no gene match: 16. The CDR3 sequence: CASSGTGTGLSVNTGELFF. In nucleotides, the CDR3 is TGTGCCAGCAGCGGGACCGGGACAGGACTTTCTGTAAACACCGGGGAGCTGTTTTTT.

This sequence joins TRBV11-2 and TRBJ2-3; 9 bases agree with TRBD1. Germline V gives CDR1 SGHAT, CDR2 FQNNGV. The junction had 10 bases not matched to a gene; V was cut back by 4 bases and J by 11 bases. The CDR3 contains 14 residues. CDR3 region: CASSSFSTGGMQYF. Here the CDR3 DNA reads TGTGCCAGCAGCTCCTTCTCGACAGGGGGAATGCAGTATTTT.

This clone was picked up one time. V is TRBV7-3 and J is TRBJ2-2; 8 bases line up with TRBD1. Trimming took 1 base from V and 1 from J; bases not matched to a gene: 11. CDR3 length: 19 amino acids. CDR1 and CDR2 from the germline V gene are SGHTA and FQGTGA. Here the CDR3 reads CASSLMAPGTGLNTGELFF. In DNA, the CDR3 is TGTGCCAGCAGCTTAATGGCGCCCGGGACAGGCCTGAACACCGGGGAGCTGTTTTTT.

The chain couples TRBV9 to TRBJ1-1; no reliable D call. The CDR3 totals 16 residues. Germline CDR1 SGDLS, CDR2 YYNGEE. V dropped 0 bases and J dropped 1 base, with 13 bases sitting between them. The CDR3 loop is CASSVEGGTGNTEAFF. The CDR3 DNA reads TGTGCCAGCAGCGTAGAAGGTGGCACGGGGAACACTGAAGCTTTCTTT.

The chain recombines TRBV7-2 with TRBJ2-3; TRBD2 matches at 9 bases. Germline CDR1 SGHTA, CDR2 FQGNSA. The CDR3 covers 17 residues. The ends lost 5 bases at V and 5 bases at J; junction bases unmatched: 14. The CDR3 spells CASSIFRASGEEDTQYF. The CDR3 DNA reads TGTGCCAGCAGCATCTTTAGGGCTAGCGGGGAGGAAGATACGCAGTATTTT. Using reference TRBV7-2 and TRBJ2-3 for the parts outside the CDR3, the full variable domain is GAGVSQSPSNKVTEKGKDVELRCDPISGHTALYWYRQSLGQGLEFLIYFQGNSAPDKSGLPSDRFSAERTGGSVSTLTIQRTQQEDSAVYLCASSIFRASGEEDTQYFGPGTRLTVL.

The chain recombines TRBV19 with TRBJ1-5; D ambiguous. V lost 7 bases to trimming and J lost 0 bases, with 13 bases between them. Germline V gives CDR1 LNHDA, CDR2 SQIVND (reference sequence). CDR3 length equals 15 residues. The CDR3 reads CASIKASGSNQPQHF. The CDR3 DNA sequence: TGTGCCAGTATTAAGGCATCGGGTAGCAATCAGCCCCAGCATTTT.

The rearrangement links TRBV20-1 to TRBJ2-5, with 7 bases aligning to TRBD1. Germline loops: CDR1 DFQATT, CDR2 SNEGSKA (reference sequence). The J segment lost 4 bases and the V segment lost 5 bases, leaving 10 bases of the junction unmatched. The CDR3 length is 14 residues. In nucleotides, the CDR3 is TGCAGTGCTGGTGAAAGACAGGGACGAGAGACCCAGTACTTC. It translates to CSAGERQGRETQYF.

This chain uses TRBV28 with TRBJ2-2, with unresolved D. Trimming left V 3 bases short and J 1 base short, with 3 bases between. Germline lookup yields CDR1 MDHEN and CDR2 SYDVKM. CDR3 length equals 13 residues. The CDR3 loop is CASSFRNTGELFF. The CDR3 DNA reads TGTGCCAGCAGTTTCCGGAACACCGGGGAGCTGTTTTTT.

This sequence joins TRBV18 and TRBJ2-5; D might be TRBD2 (5 bases). This CDR3 comprises 14 residues. Germline values: CDR1 KGHSH, CDR2 LQKENI. The V gene lost 0 bases and the J gene lost 1 base, with 6 bases spanning the gap. DNA of the CDR3: TGTGCCAGCTCACCACCTAGCGTCCAAGAGACCCAGTACTTC. The encoded protein is CASSPPSVQETQYF.